One sample yielded the 24 T cell receptor beta chains listed below, sequenced in a study of technical replicates of blood from a few donors. This table comes from immunoSEQ multiplex PCR, and its TCRdb copy is limited to in-frame clones, with some not included. This repertoire shows over 55,000 clones, roughly 86% found once; its top ten account for more than 4.5%. Sequencing was performed on PBMCs. These receptor sequences come from a human donor in good health. Some clones in this sample may be carry-over from other donors' samples.

V usage is TRBV12-5 and J usage is TRBJ1-1; D is possibly TRBD1 (6 bases). This CDR3 contains 15 residues. The germline V and J ends were trimmed by 0 bases and 1 base, with 9 bases remaining between them. Per the germline V gene, CDR1 is LGHNT and CDR2 is FRNRAP. CDR3 nucleotide sequence: TGTGCTAGTGGTTTGGTACGGGGGGCGAACACTGAAGCTTTCTTT. This translates into CASGLVRGANTEAFF.

The genes are TRBV5-1 and TRBJ2-3; TRBD2 matches at 9 bases. The germline V gene has CDR1 SGHRS and CDR2 YFSETQ. V lost 3 bases to trimming and J lost 4 bases; unmatched junction nucleotides: 12. The CDR3 spans 17 residues. The CDR3 sequence is CASSSGNKREVADTQYF. The DNA for the CDR3 is TGCGCCAGCAGCTCGGGGAACAAGCGGGAGGTGGCAGATACGCAGTATTTT.

This rearrangement joins TRBV29-1 to TRBJ2-1, with TRBD2 as a possible D gene (5 bases). This CDR3 has 11 amino acids. Germline V CDR1 and CDR2: SQVTM, ANQGSEA. In nucleotides, the CDR3 is TGCAGTGACAAGGAGGACTTTGAGCAGTTCTTC. Protein sequence: CSDKEDFEQFF.

The CDR3 sequence: CASSQEVAGGPYNEQFF. The CDR3 region has the DNA TGCGCCAGCAGCCAAGAGGTAGCGGGAGGGCCCTACAATGAGCAGTTCTTC. The gene calls are TRBV4-1 and TRBJ2-1, with 11 bases matching TRBD2. The germline gives CDR1 MGHRA, CDR2 YSYEKL. V lost 0 bases to trimming and J lost 2 bases; unmatched junction nucleotides: 3. There are 17 residues in the CDR3.

This chain joins TRBV30 and TRBJ1-1, with D hard to call. This CDR3 has 14 residues. CDR1 GTSNPN and CDR2 SVGIG come from the germline V gene (reference sequence). V was shortened by 2 bases and J by 0 bases, with 10 bases between the two germline ends. The CDR3 reads CAWSRGGMNTEAFF. As DNA, the CDR3 is TGTGCCTGGAGTCGGGGAGGCATGAACACTGAAGCTTTCTTT. The full variable domain, its missing parts supplied by reference TRBV30 and TRBJ1-1, is SQTIHQWPATLVQPVGSPLSLECTVEGTSNPNLYWYRQAAGRGLQLLFYSVGIGQISSEVPQNLSASRPQDRQFILSSKKLLLSDSGFYLCAWSRGGMNTEAFFGQGTRLTVV.

This chain joins TRBV2 and TRBJ2-5, with 9 positions matching TRBD2. V dropped 0 bases and J dropped 5; count of bases not matched to a gene: 4. The CDR3 has 15 residues. Germline V gene data show CDR1 as SNHLY and CDR2 as FYNNEI. CDR3 residues: CASSEALAGWETQYF. In DNA form, the CDR3 reads TGTGCCAGCAGTGAAGCCCTAGCGGGGTGGGAGACCCAGTACTTC.

This sequence joins TRBV27 and TRBJ2-7; tentatively, D is TRBD2 (5 bases). V was cut by 10 bases and J by 1 base, with 17 bases left in between. Germline V lookup: CDR1 MNHEY, CDR2 SMNVEV (reference sequence). The CDR3 extends over 14 amino acids. The chain's CDR3 is CATHPTAVSYEQYF. CDR3 coding DNA: TGTGCCACCCACCCAACAGCGGTGTCCTACGAGCAGTACTTC.

Notes on this clone: Other DNA sequences from this sample encode an identical CDR3 as well. The V call is TRBV7-9, the J call TRBJ2-7; tentative D call: TRBD2 (6 bases). Trimming shortened V by 4 bases and J by 2 bases, and 15 bases separated the two germline ends. In germline, CDR1 is SEHNR, CDR2 FQNEAQ (reference sequence). There are 15 residues in the CDR3. The chain's CDR3 is CASSSAGGTTYEQYF. In DNA, the CDR3 is TGTGCCAGCAGCTCAGCCGGGGGTACTACCTACGAGCAGTACTTC.

This chain uses TRBV7-9 with TRBJ1-2; perhaps TRBD1 as D (5 bases). Germline V gene sequence: CDR1 SEHNR, CDR2 FQNEAQ (reference sequence). With 3 bases removed from V and 2 bases from J, the gap between germline ends came to 13 bases. The CDR3 extends over 15 amino acids. CDR3 DNA sequence: TGTGCCAGCAGCTTGCTCAGGGTCCCGAACTATGGCTACACCTTC. Protein product: CASSLLRVPNYGYTF. Looking up the rest from reference TRBV7-9 and TRBJ1-2 gives the full variable domain: DTGVSQNPRHKITKRGQNVTFRCDPISEHNRLYWYRQTLGQGPEFLTYFQNEAQLEKSRLLSDRFSAERPKGSFSTLEIQRTEQGDSAMYLCASSLLRVPNYGYTFGSGTRLTVV.

This chain connects TRBV4-3 to TRBJ2-1; TRBD2 aligns across 11 bases. In germline, CDR1 is LGHNA, CDR2 YSLEER. After removal of 0 bases from V and 10 bases from J, the junction contained 20 bases not matched to a gene. This CDR3 spans 20 amino acids. CDR3 protein: CASSQDGGGLAGGPSLEQFF. CDR3 coding DNA: TGCGCCAGCAGCCAAGATGGGGGTGGGCTAGCGGGGGGACCCTCCCTGGAGCAGTTCTTC.

V and J are TRBV15 and TRBJ2-1, with TRBD2 identical over 13 bases. V lost 1 base and J lost 9; bases outside the gene matches: 3. The CDR3 runs 15 residues. The germline V gene encodes CDR1 LNHNV and CDR2 YYDKDF (reference sequence). The CDR3 region has the DNA TGTGCCACCAGCAGAGGGACTAGCGGGAGTACTGAGCAGTTCTTC. Translation gives CATSRGTSGSTEQFF.

The chain couples TRBV7-9 to TRBJ2-5; 8 bases are a match to TRBD2. There are 15 residues in the CDR3. CDR1 SEHNR and CDR2 FQNEAQ come from the germline V gene (reference sequence). Trimming took 2 bases from V and 4 from J; bases not matched to a gene: 6. CDR3 DNA: TGTGCCAGCAGCTTACTCGCGGGGGGCACAGAGACCCAGTACTTC. This encodes CASSLLAGGTETQYF.

The CDR3 loop reads CASSLGTSWGNTIYF. The CDR3 nucleotides read TGTGCCAGCAGCTTAGGGACTAGCTGGGGAAACACCATATATTTT. The V call is TRBV7-8, the J call TRBJ1-3; D ambiguous. CDR1 is SGHVS, CDR2 FQNEAQ, per germline. The CDR3 covers 15 residues. Trimming removed 1 base at V and 4 bases at J, with 11 bases between.

This clone occurred a few times. V is TRBV18 and J is TRBJ1-1; D is perhaps TRBD1 (5 bases). The germline V gene encodes CDR1 KGHSH and CDR2 LQKENI. CDR3 length: 17 residues. With 3 bases removed from V and 4 bases from J, the gap between germline ends came to 21 bases. As DNA, the CDR3 is TGTGCCAGCTCACCCGTGACAGTGCTATCTACGGGCACTGAAGCTTTCTTT. Its translation: CASSPVTVLSTGTEAFF.

The V call is TRBV7-2, the J call TRBJ2-6; possibly TRBD1 for D (5 bases). Germline CDR1 reads SGHTA; CDR2 reads FQGNSA. CDR3 length: 15 amino acids. V gave up 6 bases and J gave up 1 base, with 10 bases separating them. For the CDR3, the DNA is TGTGCCAGCAGTTTCCGGACATCTGGGGCCAACGTCCTGACTTTC. Amino acids: CASSFRTSGANVLTF.

The rearrangement links TRBV7-3 to TRBJ2-1; D might be TRBD2 (6 bases). Trimming removed 1 base at V and 4 bases at J, with 14 bases between. The CDR3 loop spans 16 amino acids. CDR1 SGHTA and CDR2 FQGTGA come from the germline V gene. The CDR3 is CASSLNKAGSYNEQFF. CDR3 sequence (DNA): TGTGCCAGCAGCTTAAATAAGGCGGGGTCATACAATGAGCAGTTCTTC.

This chain uses TRBV7-9 with TRBJ2-3; D unresolved. The CDR3 runs to 13 residues. Trimming removed 0 bases from V and 2 bases from J, with 3 bases in between. In germline, CDR1 is SEHNR, CDR2 FQNEAQ (reference sequence). Written as DNA, the CDR3 is TGTGCCAGCAGCTTAGCTAACACAGATACGCAGTATTTT. Translating gives CASSLANTDTQYF.

V is TRBV30 and J is TRBJ2-5; 9 bases align to TRBD1. V shed 5 bases and J 5 bases; nucleotides not matched to a gene: 6. Germline loops: CDR1 GTSNPN, CDR2 SVGIG (reference sequence). The CDR3 consists of 13 residues. CDR3 DNA sequence: TGTGCCTGGGGGGGACAGGGATGGGAGACCCAGTACTTC. Its protein product is CAWGGQGWETQYF.

This clone has only a few counts. The V and J genes are TRBV15 and TRBJ2-1; 7 bases agree with TRBD2. Germline V CDR1 and CDR2: LNHNV, YYDKDF (reference sequence). The CDR3 length is 19 residues. The V gene end was trimmed by 5 bases and the J gene end by 0 bases; junction bases not matched to a gene: 16. Here the CDR3 reads CATSPPGSGPPISYNEQFF. Here the CDR3 DNA reads TGTGCCACCAGCCCCCCTGGTAGCGGGCCACCTATCTCCTACAATGAGCAGTTCTTC.

J is TRBJ1-5 and V is TRBV19; D ambiguous. The V and J ends lost 3 bases and 0 bases respectively, with 9 bases between them. Germline-derived CDR1 and CDR2 are LNHDA and SQIVND (reference sequence). CDR3 length: 15 amino acids. CDR3 residues: CASSIGVGSNQPQHF. The CDR3 nucleotides are TGTGCCAGTAGTATCGGGGTAGGTAGCAATCAGCCCCAGCATTTT.

This clone was seen a handful of times. The rearrangement joins TRBV2 to TRBJ1-6; D is unclear. There are 14 residues in the CDR3. V was pared by 7 bases and J by 1 base, with 8 bases between. Germline V gene data show CDR1 as SNHLY and CDR2 as FYNNEI. In nucleotides, the CDR3 is TGTGCCAGCACCCTGGAGTCCTATAATTCACCCCTCCACTTT. Protein sequence: CASTLESYNSPLHF.

The gene calls are TRBV5-1 and TRBJ2-7, with 11 nucleotides matching TRBD1. The CDR3 totals 14 residues. The junction had 5 bases not matched to a gene; V was cut back by 7 bases and J by 2 bases. Per the germline V gene, CDR1 is SGHRS and CDR2 is YFSETQ. The CDR3 DNA reads as TGCGCCAGCGGACAGGGGGCTTTTACCTACGAGCAGTACTTC. Translating gives CASGQGAFTYEQYF.

This chain links TRBV9 with TRBJ2-4, with 7 bases identical to TRBD2. This CDR3 spans 16 amino acids. CDR1 and CDR2 (germline): SGDLS, YYNGEE. J gave up 3 bases and V 0 bases, and 6 bases lay outside the gene matches. The DNA of the CDR3 is TGTGCCAGCAGCGTAGCGGAGGGAGGGTTCAAAAACATTCAGTACTTC. Translated: CASSVAEGGFKNIQYF.

V is TRBV30 and J is TRBJ1-4; 10 nucleotides line up with TRBD1. The ends lost 8 bases at V and 5 bases at J; junction bases unmatched: 2. The V gene's germline CDR1 is GTSNPN and CDR2 SVGIG (reference sequence). The CDR3 contains 12 residues. The CDR3: CALGQGNEKLFF. The CDR3 DNA sequence: TGTGCCCTGGGACAGGGGAATGAAAAACTGTTTTTT.